Below are 21 T cell receptor beta chains sequenced from a single sample in a study of control samples from healthy donors and cancer patients. This table comes from immunoSEQ multiplex PCR, and its TCRdb copy is limited to in-frame clones, with some not included. The table records roughly 80,000 clones, over 85% of them present only once. The source material was blood. Receptors were obtained from a middle-aged man in good health.

V gene TRBV5-6 combines with J gene TRBJ1-5; D is ambiguous. Germline CDR1 SGHDT, CDR2 YYEEEE. The length of the CDR3 is 14 residues. V lost 2 bases and J lost 3, with 9 bases in between. The CDR3 loop is CASSLRGINQPQHF. In DNA, the CDR3 is TGTGCCAGCAGCTTAAGAGGGATCAATCAGCCCCAGCATTTT.

The rearrangement joins TRBV9 to TRBJ2-7; unclear D gene. The germline gives CDR1 SGDLS, CDR2 YYNGEE. The CDR3 is 14 residues long. V shed 0 bases and J shed 3 bases, with 10 bases lying between them. CDR3 in amino acids: CASSVDPKSYEQYF. The CDR3 nucleotides read TGTGCCAGCAGCGTAGACCCTAAAAGCTACGAGCAGTACTTC. Variable domain in full (rest from reference TRBV9 and TRBJ2-7): DSGVTQTPKHLITATGQRVTLRCSPRSGDLSVYWYQQSLDQGLQFLIQYYNGEERAKGNILERFSAQQFPDLHSELNLSSLELGDSALYFCASSVDPKSYEQYFGPGTRLTVT.

J is TRBJ2-1 and V is TRBV24-1; 12 nucleotides match TRBD2. Germline CDR1 KGHDR, CDR2 SFDVKD. V was clipped by 2 bases and J by 5 bases; unmatched bases: 3. The CDR3 runs to 16 residues. The CDR3 spells CATSDSLAGGHNEQFF. For the CDR3, the DNA is TGTGCCACCAGTGATTCACTAGCGGGGGGTCACAATGAGCAGTTCTTC.

The gene calls are TRBV10-3 and TRBJ2-3; no firm D call. The germline gives CDR1 ENHRY, CDR2 SYGVKD. This CDR3 has 15 residues. With 3 bases removed from V and 0 bases from J, the gap between germline ends came to 10 bases. The CDR3 loop is CAISDTSPSTDTQYF. DNA of the CDR3: TGTGCCATCAGTGATACCTCACCCAGCACAGATACGCAGTATTTT.

The chain uses TRBV7-9 and TRBJ1-1, with D tentatively TRBD1 (6 bases). There are 15 residues in the CDR3. Per germline, CDR1 SEHNR and CDR2 FQNEAQ (reference sequence). The germline V and J ends were trimmed by 1 base and 3 bases, with 12 bases remaining between them. The CDR3 DNA follows: TGTGCCAGCAGCTTAGGTGGACAGAAACACACTGAAGCTTTCTTT. Its translation: CASSLGGQKHTEAFF.

A single count supports this clone. The V and J genes are TRBV5-1 and TRBJ2-7, with D possibly TRBD1 on 5 matching bases. CDR1 and CDR2 from the germline V gene are SGHRS and YFSETQ. The V end was cut by 4 bases, the J end by 4 bases, with 15 bases between. This CDR3 has 14 amino acids. CDR3: CASSLDARVYEQYF. Here the CDR3 DNA reads TGCGCCAGCAGCCTCGACGCCAGGGTGTACGAGCAGTACTTC.

This chain joins TRBV5-1 and TRBJ1-1, with D perhaps TRBD1 (6 bases). Germline values: CDR1 SGHRS, CDR2 YFSETQ. CDR3 length: 13 residues. The V gene lost 6 bases and the J gene lost 4 bases, with 13 bases spanning the gap. The CDR3 DNA sequence: TGCGCCAGCACCTTTACAGGGAGCACTGAAGCTTTCTTT. Encoded protein: CASTFTGSTEAFF.

The CDR3 loop is CASSYSITGGGPGNEQFF. The CDR3 DNA reads TGTGCCAGCAGTTACTCGATAACTGGGGGGGGTCCAGGTAATGAGCAGTTCTTC. J is TRBJ2-1 and V is TRBV6-2 or TRBV6-3; 7 bases align to TRBD2. V lost 0 bases and J lost 7; bases outside the gene matches: 15. The CDR3 contains 18 residues. CDR1 MNHEY and CDR2 SVGEGT come from the germline V gene.

Comments on this clone: The sample carries other DNA sequences with the same CDR3. The CDR3, as DNA: TGTGCCAGCAGCGTAGCGGGGAGCACAGATACGCAGTATTTT. This sequence encodes CASSVAGSTDTQYF. The rearrangement uses TRBV9 and TRBJ2-3; perhaps TRBD2 as D (5 bases). The CDR3 contains 14 residues. Trimming cost V 0 bases and J 0 bases, with 5 bases left between them. Per the germline V gene, CDR1 is SGDLS and CDR2 is YYNGEE. Drawing the rest from reference TRBV9 and TRBJ2-3, the complete variable domain is DSGVTQTPKHLITATGQRVTLRCSPRSGDLSVYWYQQSLDQGLQFLIQYYNGEERAKGNILERFSAQQFPDLHSELNLSSLELGDSALYFCASSVAGSTDTQYFGPGTRLTVL.

This chain joins TRBV6-6 and TRBJ1-2; 7 bases map to TRBD1. The ends lost 6 bases at V and 6 bases at J; junction bases unmatched: 7. CDR3 size: 13 residues. From germline, CDR1 is MNHNY and CDR2 SVGAGI (reference sequence). CDR3 in amino acids: CASRPDRENGYTF. DNA of the CDR3: TGTGCCAGCAGGCCCGACAGGGAGAATGGCTACACCTTC.

The rearrangement joins TRBV10-3 to TRBJ2-5; TRBD2 aligns across 10 bases. The CDR3 sequence is 15 residues long. Trimming cost V 2 bases and J 5 bases; bases outside gene matches: 5. Germline CDR1 reads ENHRY; CDR2 reads SYGVKD. CDR3 region: CAISEVGLASETQYF. The CDR3 DNA is TGTGCCATCAGTGAGGTGGGACTAGCGAGTGAGACCCAGTACTTC.

Comment on this clone: A read error may be the cause here, since a much bigger clone is one base away. This chain connects TRBV6-5 to TRBJ1-6; 7 nucleotides agree with TRBD1. The ends lost 6 bases at V and 5 bases at J; junction bases unmatched: 4. CDR1 and CDR2 from the germline V gene are MNHEY and SVGAGI. The CDR3 loop spans 14 amino acids. This CDR3 reads CASSRGTDNSPLHF. The CDR3 DNA reads TGTGCCAGCAGCCGCGGGACAGATAATTCACCCCTCCACTTT.

The chain recombines TRBV6-1 with TRBJ1-1, with no clear D. The germline V and J ends were trimmed by 3 bases and 1 base, with 6 bases remaining between them. CDR3 length: 13 amino acids. Germline V gene sequence: CDR1 MNHNS, CDR2 SASEGT. CDR3 coding DNA: TGTGCCAGCAGTGACCAACGGAACACTGAAGCTTTCTTT. Protein: CASSDQRNTEAFF.

The chain's CDR3 is CASSSGRGVEKLFF. In DNA, the CDR3 is TGTGCCAGTAGTAGCGGCAGGGGGGTAGAAAAACTGTTTTTT. This chain uses TRBV19 with TRBJ1-4; TRBD1 aligns across 7 bases. The CDR3 runs 14 residues. Germline lookup yields CDR1 LNHDA and CDR2 SQIVND (reference sequence). V lost 4 bases to trimming and J lost 8 bases; unmatched junction nucleotides: 7.

This rearrangement joins TRBV6-8 to TRBJ2-4; the match to TRBD2 covers 9 bases. The V and J ends lost 7 bases and 3 bases, in that order; junction bases with no gene match: 10. This CDR3 has 16 amino acids. CDR1 MNHGY and CDR2 SAAAGT come from the germline V gene. The CDR3, as DNA: TGTGCCAGCACCAATCGCGGGGGGGGAGGCAAAAACATTCAGTACTTC. Its translation: CASTNRGGGGKNIQYF.

Comment on this clone: This sample includes further DNA sequences coding for the same CDR3. Here the CDR3 reads CASSETPLIGAFF. CDR3 coding DNA: TGTGCCAGCAGTGAAACGCCTCTAATTGGAGCTTTCTTT. The chain recombines TRBV2 with TRBJ1-1, with unresolved D. Trimming removed 2 bases at V and 10 bases at J, with 14 bases between. The CDR3 sequence is 13 residues long. Germline CDR1 and CDR2: SNHLY and FYNNEI.

The chain joins TRBV4-2 to TRBJ1-1, with 8 bases matching TRBD1. J was trimmed by 4 bases and V by 2 bases; bases with no gene match: 15. The CDR3 loop spans 18 amino acids. The germline gives CDR1 LGHNA, CDR2 YNFKEQ. In nucleotides, the CDR3 is TGTGCCAGCAGCCAACTTCACAGTCCCAGGGGGCGCGCCACTGAAGCTTTCTTT. Its translation: CASSQLHSPRGRATEAFF.

The genes are TRBV4-1 and TRBJ1-1; 7 bases align to TRBD1. Germline CDR1 and CDR2: MGHRA and YSYEKL. After removal of 6 bases from V and 4 bases from J, the junction contained 2 bases not matched to a gene. The CDR3 sequence is 12 residues long. CDR3 sequence: CASRGQTTEAFF. For the CDR3, the DNA is TGCGCCAGCAGGGGACAGACCACTGAAGCTTTCTTT.

Only a few counts were recorded for this clone. The V call is TRBV12-3 or TRBV12-4, the J call TRBJ1-1; D not certain. Trimming shortened V by 5 bases and J by 1 base, and 8 bases separated the two germline ends. The CDR3 contains 13 residues. For the CDR3, the DNA is TGTGCCAGCAGTCTCTGGGGGAACACTGAAGCTTTCTTT. Residues: CASSLWGNTEAFF.

V is TRBV28 and J is TRBJ2-1; no reliable D call. V was shortened by 7 bases and J by 7 bases, with 11 bases between the two germline ends. The CDR3 consists of 12 residues. Germline loops: CDR1 MDHEN, CDR2 SYDVKM. CDR3 nucleotide sequence: TGTGCCAGCAAACAACTAAGGAATGAGCAGTTCTTC. This translates into CASKQLRNEQFF. Together with reference TRBV28 and TRBJ2-1, the CDR3 gives the full variable domain: DVKVTQSSRYLVKRTGEKVFLECVQDMDHENMFWYRQDPGLGLRLIYFSYDVKMKEKGDIPEGYSVSREKKERFSLILESASTNQTSMYLCASKQLRNEQFFGPGTRLTVL.

This CDR3 is CASSQVNSRGGYTF. CDR3 sequence (DNA): TGTGCCAGCAGCCAAGTCAACTCACGAGGGGGCTACACCTTC. This chain joins TRBV14 and TRBJ1-2; D gene uncertain. Germline assignment: CDR1 SGHDN and CDR2 FVKESK. The V end lost 1 base, the J end lost 8 bases, and 14 bases lay between the germline ends. This CDR3 contains 14 residues.